Listed below are T cell receptor beta chains from one sample, sequenced in a study of blood T cell repertoires in COVID-19. Only in-frame clones appear in the TCRdb table, and some are missing; sequencing was by immunoSEQ multiplex PCR. The data contain around 250,000 clones, about nine tenths of them seen just once; the ten biggest clones take up roughly 0.96%. Material for sequencing was peripheral blood. The receptors stem from a woman aged 40 to 50 who had recovered from COVID-19. CDR3s include the opening cysteine and the closing phenylalanine or tryptophan. A D gene is named only where the DNA matches it firmly. The listing skips clone size in some rows; elsewhere it reads once, few, many or a size class.

size: -; V: TRBV30; J: TRBJ1-5; D: -; CDR3: CAWSAERVRFGNQPQHF; DNA: TGTGCCTGGAGTGCCGAGAGGGTTCGGTTCGGCAATCAGCCCCAGCATTTT
size: -; V: TRBV7-3; J: TRBJ2-2; D: TRBD1; CDR3: CASSLQGQGNTGELFF; DNA: TGTGCCAGCAGCTTGCAGGGACAGGGTAACACCGGGGAGCTGTTTTTT
size: -; V: TRBV15; J: TRBJ2-2; D: -; CDR3: CATSRYRDTGELFF; DNA: TGTGCCACCAGCAGGTACAGGGACACCGGGGAGCTGTTTTTT
size: -; V: TRBV29-1; J: TRBJ2-1; D: -; CDR3: CSVGGYNEQFF; DNA: TGCAGCGTAGGCGGCTACAATGAGCAGTTCTTC
size: -; V: TRBV4-1; J: TRBJ2-6; D: TRBD1; CDR3: CASSQDGDSSFSGANVLTF; DNA: TGCGCCAGCAGCCAAGACGGGGACAGTTCTTTCTCTGGGGCCAACGTCCTGACTTTC
size: once; V: TRBV7-2; J: TRBJ2-1; D: -; CDR3: CASSLVSTRSSYNEQFF; DNA: TGTGCCAGCAGCTTGGTATCTACTCGGAGCTCCTACAATGAGCAGTTCTTC
size: -; V: TRBV10-3; J: TRBJ2-2; D: TRBD1; CDR3: CAISPGTGSGELFF; DNA: TGTGCCATCAGCCCCGGGACAGGGTCCGGGGAGCTGTTTTTT
size: -; V: TRBV18; J: TRBJ2-1; D: TRBD2; CDR3: CASSASSGRTNEQFF; DNA: TGTGCCAGCTCGGCCTCTAGCGGGAGAACGAATGAGCAGTTCTTC
size: -; V: TRBV7-9; J: TRBJ2-2; D: TRBD2; CDR3: CASSLQGLASNTGELFF; DNA: TGTGCCAGCAGCTTACAGGGACTAGCCTCGAACACCGGGGAGCTGTTTTTT
size: -; V: TRBV29-1; J: TRBJ2-7; D: -; CDR3: CSASTGYEQYF; DNA: TGCAGCGCCAGTACAGGGTACGAGCAGTACTTC
size: -; V: TRBV30; J: TRBJ1-2; D: -; CDR3: CAWSDNGTPDGYTF; DNA: TGTGCCTGGAGTGATAACGGGACTCCGGATGGCTACACCTTC
size: -; V: TRBV2; J: TRBJ2-1; D: TRBD2; CDR3: CASRAPGLAGGPEVF; DNA: TGTGCCAGCAGAGCACCGGGACTAGCGGGAGGGCCGGAAGTCTTC
size: -; V: TRBV3-1/TRBV3-2; J: TRBJ2-7; D: TRBD1; CDR3: CASSSRDRGSYEQYF; DNA: TGTGCCAGCAGCTCCCGGGACAGGGGGTCCTACGAGCAGTACTTC
size: -; V: TRBV5-4; J: TRBJ2-3; D: TRBD1; CDR3: CASSLTGGGTDTQYF; DNA: TGTGCCAGCAGCTTGACAGGGGGCGGCACAGATACGCAGTATTTT
size: -; V: TRBV6-1; J: TRBJ2-5; D: -; CDR3: CASSEQGLGETQYF; DNA: TGTGCCAGCAGTGAGCAGGGTCTTGGCGAGACCCAGTACTTC
size: -; V: TRBV19; J: TRBJ1-5; D: -; CDR3: CASSIAATAPNQPQHF; DNA: TGTGCCAGTAGTATAGCCGCGACAGCACCCAATCAGCCCCAGCATTTT
size: few; V: TRBV5-4; J: TRBJ2-3; D: TRBD2; CDR3: CASSPQLAGGNTDTQYF; DNA: TGTGCCAGCAGCCCCCAACTAGCGGGAGGGAACACAGATACGCAGTATTTT
size: -; V: TRBV6-5; J: TRBJ1-5; D: -; CDR3: CAQQGADSNQPQHF; DNA: TGTGCCCAGCAGGGTGCCGATAGCAATCAGCCCCAGCATTTT
size: -; V: TRBV6-2/TRBV6-3; J: TRBJ2-7; D: -; CDR3: CPNRPGRVAYYEQYF; DNA: TGTCCCAACAGACCTGGGCGGGTCGCTTACTACGAGCAGTACTTC
size: -; V: TRBV7-9; J: TRBJ2-2; D: -; CDR3: CASSFGQELSGELFF; DNA: TGTGCCAGCAGCTTCGGCCAGGAATTAAGTGGGGAGCTGTTTTTT
size: -; V: TRBV4-1; J: TRBJ2-5; D: -; CDR3: CASSQDRTIQETQYF; DNA: TGCGCCAGCAGCCAAGATAGGACAATCCAAGAGACCCAGTACTTC
size: -; V: TRBV4-1; J: TRBJ1-2; D: TRBD1; CDR3: CASSQLPGQGSSHGYTF; DNA: TGCGCCAGCAGCCAACTCCCGGGACAGGGAAGTTCACATGGCTACACCTTC
size: many; V: TRBV7-9; J: TRBJ2-2; D: TRBD1; CDR3: CASSPKGMGQTNTGELFF; DNA: TGTGCCAGCAGCCCCAAGGGGATGGGACAGACGAACACCGGGGAGCTGTTTTTT
size: -; V: TRBV7-3; J: TRBJ2-1; D: TRBD2; CDR3: CASSPQGTSGHAEQFF; DNA: TGTGCCAGCAGCCCCCAGGGGACTAGCGGGCATGCTGAGCAGTTCTTC
size: -; V: TRBV10-3; J: TRBJ2-3; D: -; CDR3: CATTGAADTQYF; DNA: TGTGCCACCACAGGCGCCGCAGATACGCAGTATTTT